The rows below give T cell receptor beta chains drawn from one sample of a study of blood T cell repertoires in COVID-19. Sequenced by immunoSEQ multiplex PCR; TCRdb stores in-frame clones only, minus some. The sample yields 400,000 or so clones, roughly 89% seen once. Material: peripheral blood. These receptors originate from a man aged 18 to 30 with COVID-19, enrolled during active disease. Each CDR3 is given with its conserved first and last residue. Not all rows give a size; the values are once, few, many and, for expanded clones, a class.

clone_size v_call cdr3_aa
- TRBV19 CASNDRVSTEAFF
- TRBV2 CASRNTRGPNAEAFF
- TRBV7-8 CASSFSLDRVYGYTF
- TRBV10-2 CASSESRTGLNEKLFF
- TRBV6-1 CASSGSGGSTNEKLFF
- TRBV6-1 CASSETPGQGTDTQYF
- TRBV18 CASAPGRATEAFF
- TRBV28 CASGGTGRGETQYF
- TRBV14 CASSQDLRRDLQPQHF
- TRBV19 CASSKYRDRSTGELFF
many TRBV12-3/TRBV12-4 CASRVQGEETQYF
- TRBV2 CASSPTIVYEQYF
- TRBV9 CASSVGQQTYEQYF
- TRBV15 CATSREMGGSSGEQFF
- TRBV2 CASSGGGGLNQPQHF
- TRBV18 CASSPPGGPRSYEQYF
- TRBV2 CASGAGGVYEQYF